The sequence of this T cell receptor (beta chain) was determined in a study of OX40 agonist ivuxolimab in advanced cancers. Study context: While on treatment, patients had intravenous ivuxolimab at 0.01 to 10 mg/kg every 2 weeks.

The CDR3 is 15 amino acids. In germline, CDR1 is SGHVS, CDR2 FNYEAQ. J was trimmed by 2 bases and V by 4 bases; bases with no gene match: 7. Clones were read by immunoSEQ multiplex PCR, and TCRdb kept only the in-frame ones, dropping some. The sample holds about 100,000 clones; approximately 91% are singletons and the top ten take around 0.16%. This rearrangement joins TRBV7-6 to TRBJ2-7; 8 positions agree with TRBD1. The sequence was collected from an adult with an advanced solid tumor such as melanoma, head and neck, liver or kidney cancer. The sequencing here drew on CD4+ or CD8+ T cells sorted from blood, taken in a trial of the OX40 agonist ivuxolimab. The CDR3 sequence: CASSYQSRGPYEQYF. The CDR3 DNA reads TGTGCCAGCAGCTACCAGAGCAGGGGGCCCTACGAGCAGTACTTC.